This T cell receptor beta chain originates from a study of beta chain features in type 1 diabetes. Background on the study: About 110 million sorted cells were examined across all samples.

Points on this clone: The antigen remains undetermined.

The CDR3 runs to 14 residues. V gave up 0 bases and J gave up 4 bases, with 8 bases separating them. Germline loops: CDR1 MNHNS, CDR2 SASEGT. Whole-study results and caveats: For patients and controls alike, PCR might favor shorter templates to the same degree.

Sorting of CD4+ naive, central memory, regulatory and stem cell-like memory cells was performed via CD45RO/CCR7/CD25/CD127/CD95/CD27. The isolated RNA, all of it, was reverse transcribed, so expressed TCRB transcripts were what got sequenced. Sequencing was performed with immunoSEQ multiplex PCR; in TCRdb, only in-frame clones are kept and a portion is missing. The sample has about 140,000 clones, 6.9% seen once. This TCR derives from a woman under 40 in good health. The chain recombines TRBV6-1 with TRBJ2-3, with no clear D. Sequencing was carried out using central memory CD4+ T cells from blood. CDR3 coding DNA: TGTGCCAGCAGTGAAGCTCAGGTGGCAGATACGCAGTATTTT. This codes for CASSEAQVADTQYF.